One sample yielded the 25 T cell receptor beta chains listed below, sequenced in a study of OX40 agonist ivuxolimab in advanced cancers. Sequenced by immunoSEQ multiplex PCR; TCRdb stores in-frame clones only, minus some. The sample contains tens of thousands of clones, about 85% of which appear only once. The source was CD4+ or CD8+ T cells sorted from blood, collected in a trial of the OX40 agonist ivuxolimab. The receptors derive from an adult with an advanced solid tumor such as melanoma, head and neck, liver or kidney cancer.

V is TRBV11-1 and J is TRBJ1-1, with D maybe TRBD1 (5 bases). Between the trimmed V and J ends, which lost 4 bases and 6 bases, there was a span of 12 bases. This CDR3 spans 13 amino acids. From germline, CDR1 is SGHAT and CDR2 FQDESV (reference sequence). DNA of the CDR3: TGTGCCAGCAGCTACTCAAGGGACGCTGAAGCTTTCTTT. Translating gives CASSYSRDAEAFF.

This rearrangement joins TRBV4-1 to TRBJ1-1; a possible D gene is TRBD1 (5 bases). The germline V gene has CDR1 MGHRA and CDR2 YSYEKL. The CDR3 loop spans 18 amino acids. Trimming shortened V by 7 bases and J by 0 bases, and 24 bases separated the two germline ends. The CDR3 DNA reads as TGCGCCAGCAACCAGCCGGGGCAGCGTCTAGAGATGAACACTGAAGCTTTCTTT. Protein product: CASNQPGQRLEMNTEAFF.

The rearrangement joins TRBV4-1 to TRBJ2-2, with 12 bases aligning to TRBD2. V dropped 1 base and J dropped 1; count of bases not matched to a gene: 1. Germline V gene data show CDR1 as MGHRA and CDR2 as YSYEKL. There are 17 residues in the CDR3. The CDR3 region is CASSQGLAGVNTGELFF. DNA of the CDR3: TGCGCCAGCAGCCAAGGACTAGCGGGGGTGAACACCGGGGAGCTGTTTTTT.

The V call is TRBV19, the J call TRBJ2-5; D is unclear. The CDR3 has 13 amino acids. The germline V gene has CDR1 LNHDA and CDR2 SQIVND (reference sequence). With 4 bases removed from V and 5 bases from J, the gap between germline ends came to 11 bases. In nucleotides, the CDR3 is TGTGCCAGTAGTAGTGGGTACACGGAGACCCAGTACTTC. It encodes CASSSGYTETQYF.

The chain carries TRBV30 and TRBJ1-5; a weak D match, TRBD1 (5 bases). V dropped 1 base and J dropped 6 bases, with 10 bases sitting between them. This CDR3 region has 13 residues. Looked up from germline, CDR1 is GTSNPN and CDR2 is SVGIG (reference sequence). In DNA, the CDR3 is TGTGCCTGGAGTGCACAGGCCACTCAGCCCCAGCATTTT. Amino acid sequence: CAWSAQATQPQHF. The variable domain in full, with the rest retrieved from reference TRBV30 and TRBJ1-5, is SQTIHQWPATLVQPVGSPLSLECTVEGTSNPNLYWYRQAAGRGLQLLFYSVGIGQISSEVPQNLSASRPQDRQFILSSKKLLLSDSGFYLCAWSAQATQPQHFGDGTRLSIL.

CDR3 nucleotides: TGTGCCAGCAGTTACTCGGTGACAGGGGGCGGGTCACCCCTCCACTTT. Its protein is CASSYSVTGGGSPLHF. This chain links TRBV6-5 with TRBJ1-6; 10 bases align to TRBD1. CDR1 and CDR2 from the germline V gene are MNHEY and SVGAGI. The length of the CDR3 is 16 residues. J lost 10 bases, V lost 0 bases, and 6 bases had no gene match.

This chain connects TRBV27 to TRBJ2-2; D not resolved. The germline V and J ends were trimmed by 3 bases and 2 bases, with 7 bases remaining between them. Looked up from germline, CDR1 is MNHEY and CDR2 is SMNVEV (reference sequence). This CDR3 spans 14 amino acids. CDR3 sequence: CASSFRLNTGELFF. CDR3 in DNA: TGTGCCAGCAGTTTCCGCCTCAACACCGGGGAGCTGTTTTTT.

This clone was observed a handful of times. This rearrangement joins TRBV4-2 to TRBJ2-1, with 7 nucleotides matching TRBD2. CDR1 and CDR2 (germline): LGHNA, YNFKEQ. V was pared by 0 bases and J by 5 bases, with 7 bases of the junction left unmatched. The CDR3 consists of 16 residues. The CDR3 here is CASSQDFGGRHNEQFF. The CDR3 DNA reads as TGTGCCAGCAGCCAAGACTTCGGGGGGAGACACAATGAGCAGTTCTTC.

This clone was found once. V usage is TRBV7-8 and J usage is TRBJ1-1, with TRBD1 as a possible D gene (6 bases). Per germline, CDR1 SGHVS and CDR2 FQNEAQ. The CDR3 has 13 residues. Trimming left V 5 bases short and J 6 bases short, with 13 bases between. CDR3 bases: TGTGCCAGCAGCGCCACAGGGTTGTCTGAAGCTTTCTTT. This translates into CASSATGLSEAFF.

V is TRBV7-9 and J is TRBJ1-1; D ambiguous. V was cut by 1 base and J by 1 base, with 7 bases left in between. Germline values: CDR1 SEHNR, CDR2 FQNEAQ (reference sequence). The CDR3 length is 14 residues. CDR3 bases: TGTGCCAGCAGCTTAGTTCAGGAGAACACTGAAGCTTTCTTT. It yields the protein CASSLVQENTEAFF.

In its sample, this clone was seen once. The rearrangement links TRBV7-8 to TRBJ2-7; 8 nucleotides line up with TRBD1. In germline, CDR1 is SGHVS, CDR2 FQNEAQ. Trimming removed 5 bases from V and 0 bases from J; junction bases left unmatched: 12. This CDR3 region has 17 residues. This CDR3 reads CASSVRSRTGSSYEQYF. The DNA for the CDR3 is TGTGCCAGCAGCGTACGAAGCCGGACAGGGAGCTCCTACGAGCAGTACTTC.

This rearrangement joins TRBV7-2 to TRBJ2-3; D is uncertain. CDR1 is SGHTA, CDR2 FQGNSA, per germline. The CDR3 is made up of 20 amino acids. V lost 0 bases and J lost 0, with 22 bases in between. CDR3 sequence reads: CASSLALLSGTRSSTDTQYF. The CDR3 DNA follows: TGTGCCAGCAGCTTAGCTTTGCTAAGTGGTACCCGATCTAGCACAGATACGCAGTATTTT.

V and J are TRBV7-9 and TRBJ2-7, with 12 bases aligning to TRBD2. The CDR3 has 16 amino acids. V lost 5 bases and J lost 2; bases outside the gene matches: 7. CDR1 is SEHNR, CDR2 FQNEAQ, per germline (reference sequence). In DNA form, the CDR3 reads TGTGCCAGCAGCAAAGGACTAGCGGGGAGTACCTACGAGCAGTACTTC. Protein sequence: CASSKGLAGSTYEQYF.

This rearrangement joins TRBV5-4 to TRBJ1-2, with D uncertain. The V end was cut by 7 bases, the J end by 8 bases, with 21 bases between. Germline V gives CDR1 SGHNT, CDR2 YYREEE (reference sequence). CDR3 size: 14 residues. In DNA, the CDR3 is TGTGCCAGCCGACTTGTCGCCGGCGGTGGCGGCTACACCTTC. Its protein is CASRLVAGGGGYTF.

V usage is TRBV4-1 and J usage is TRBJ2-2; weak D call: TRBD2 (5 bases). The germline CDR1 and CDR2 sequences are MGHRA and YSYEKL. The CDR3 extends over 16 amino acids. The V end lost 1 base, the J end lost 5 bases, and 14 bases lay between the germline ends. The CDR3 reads CASSQVQRRRTGELFF. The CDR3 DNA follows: TGCGCCAGCAGCCAAGTACAGCGGCGGAGAACCGGGGAGCTGTTTTTT.

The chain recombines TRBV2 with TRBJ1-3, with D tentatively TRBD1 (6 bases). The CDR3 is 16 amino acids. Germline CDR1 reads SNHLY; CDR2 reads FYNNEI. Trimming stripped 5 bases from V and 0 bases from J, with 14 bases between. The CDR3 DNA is TGTGCCAGCAGTCAAGGCAGGGGACCCTCTGGAAACACCATATATTTT. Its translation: CASSQGRGPSGNTIYF. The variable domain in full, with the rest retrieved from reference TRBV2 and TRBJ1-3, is EPEVTQTPSHQVTQMGQEVILRCVPISNHLYFYWYRQILGQKVEFLVSFYNNEISEKSEIFDDQFSVERPDGSNFTLKIRSTKLEDSAMYFCASSQGRGPSGNTIYFGEGSWLTVV.

CDR3 sequence (DNA): TGCGCCAGCAGCTTGGCCGGGACAGGGGACGAGCAGTACTTC. Translated, it gives CASSLAGTGDEQYF. The chain links TRBV5-1 to TRBJ2-7; 10 nucleotides line up with TRBD1. The germline V gene encodes CDR1 SGHRS and CDR2 YFSETQ. The V gene end was trimmed by 0 bases and the J gene end by 5 bases; junction bases not matched to a gene: 2. This CDR3 contains 14 residues.

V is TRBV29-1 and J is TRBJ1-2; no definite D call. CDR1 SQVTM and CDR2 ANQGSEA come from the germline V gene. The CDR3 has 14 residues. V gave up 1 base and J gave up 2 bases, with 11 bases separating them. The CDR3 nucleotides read TGCAGCGTTGAAGCCGCCCTAAAGAACTATGGCTACACCTTC. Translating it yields CSVEAALKNYGYTF.

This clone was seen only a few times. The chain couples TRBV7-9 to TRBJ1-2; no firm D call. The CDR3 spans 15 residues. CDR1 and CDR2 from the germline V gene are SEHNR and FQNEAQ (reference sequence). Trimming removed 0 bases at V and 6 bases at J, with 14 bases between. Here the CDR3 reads CASSLARTRRNGYTF. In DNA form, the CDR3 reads TGTGCCAGCAGCTTAGCCCGAACCCGGCGGAATGGCTACACCTTC.

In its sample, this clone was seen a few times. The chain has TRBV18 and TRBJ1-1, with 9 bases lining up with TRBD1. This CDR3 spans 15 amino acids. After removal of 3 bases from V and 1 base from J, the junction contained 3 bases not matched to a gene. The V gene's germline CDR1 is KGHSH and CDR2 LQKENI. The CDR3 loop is CASSPGTGPNTEAFF. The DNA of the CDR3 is TGTGCCAGCTCACCCGGGACAGGGCCGAACACTGAAGCTTTCTTT.

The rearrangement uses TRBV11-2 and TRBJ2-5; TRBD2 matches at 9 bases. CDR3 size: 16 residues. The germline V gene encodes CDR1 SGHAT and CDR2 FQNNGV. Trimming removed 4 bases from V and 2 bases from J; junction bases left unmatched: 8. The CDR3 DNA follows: TGTGCCAGCAGCTCCCCGGGCGGGAGGGGGCAAGAGACCCAGTACTTC. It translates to CASSSPGGRGQETQYF.

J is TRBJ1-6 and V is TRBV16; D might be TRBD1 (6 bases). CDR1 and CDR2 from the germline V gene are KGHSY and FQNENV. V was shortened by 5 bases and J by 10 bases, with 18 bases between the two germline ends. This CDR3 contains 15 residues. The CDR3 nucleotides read TGTGCCAGCAGCTTAATCGGGGGCAGGGACTCACCCCTCCACTTT. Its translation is CASSLIGGRDSPLHF.

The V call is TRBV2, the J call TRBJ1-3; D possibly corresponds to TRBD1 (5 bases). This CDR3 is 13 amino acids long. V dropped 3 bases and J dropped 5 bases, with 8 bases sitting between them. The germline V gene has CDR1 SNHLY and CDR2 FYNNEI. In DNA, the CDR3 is TGTGCCAGCAGTGAGACAGAGAGAAACACCATATATTTT. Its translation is CASSETERNTIYF.

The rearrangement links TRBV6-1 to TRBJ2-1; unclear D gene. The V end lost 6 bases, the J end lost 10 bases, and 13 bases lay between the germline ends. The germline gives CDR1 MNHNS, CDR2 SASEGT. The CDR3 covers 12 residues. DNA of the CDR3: TGTGCCAGCAGCTGGGTGTCCTCGGAGCAGTTCTTC. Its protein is CASSWVSSEQFF.

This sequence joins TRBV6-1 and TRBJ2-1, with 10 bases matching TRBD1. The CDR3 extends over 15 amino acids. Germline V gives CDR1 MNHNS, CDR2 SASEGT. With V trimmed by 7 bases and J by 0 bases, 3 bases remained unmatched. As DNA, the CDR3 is TGTGCCAGCAACCGGGACAGGGGCTCCTACAATGAGCAGTTCTTC. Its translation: CASNRDRGSYNEQFF.